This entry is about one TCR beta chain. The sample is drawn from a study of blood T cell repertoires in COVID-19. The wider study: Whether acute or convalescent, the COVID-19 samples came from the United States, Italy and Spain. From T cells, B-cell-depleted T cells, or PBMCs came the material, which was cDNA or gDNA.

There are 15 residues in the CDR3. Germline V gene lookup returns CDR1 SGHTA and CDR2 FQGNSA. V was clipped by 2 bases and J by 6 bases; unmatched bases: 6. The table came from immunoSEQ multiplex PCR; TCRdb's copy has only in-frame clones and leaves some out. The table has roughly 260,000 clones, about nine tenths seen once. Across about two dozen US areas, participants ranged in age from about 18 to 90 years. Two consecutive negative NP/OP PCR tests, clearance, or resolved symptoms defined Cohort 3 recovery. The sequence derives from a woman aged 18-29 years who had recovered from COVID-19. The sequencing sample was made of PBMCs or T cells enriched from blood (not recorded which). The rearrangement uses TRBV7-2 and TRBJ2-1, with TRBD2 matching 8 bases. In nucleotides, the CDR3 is TGTGCCAGCAGCTTATCACGGGGGGGTTCCAATGAGCAGTTCTTC. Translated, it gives CASSLSRGGSNEQFF.